This T cell receptor (beta chain) originates from a study of T cell responses to AZD1222 COVID-19 vaccine. Looking at the study overall: The analysis combined second doses at about 4 or about 12 weeks.

TCRdb's copy holds only in-frame clones and misses some; the assay was immunoSEQ multiplex PCR. The table lists 150,000 to 200,000 clones, less than 95% of them singletons. This CDR3 comprises 15 residues. Per germline, CDR1 MNHEY and CDR2 SVGAGI. V dropped 6 bases and J dropped 0; count of bases not matched to a gene: 5. A word on this clone: The antigen remains unidentified.

Study observations and caveats: The sample set comprised mostly white British donors with more females, and clonal diversity was possibly underestimated. Researchers took repertoire samples only after the peak T cell response had come.

The J gene is TRBJ2-7, the V gene TRBV6-5, with TRBD1 matching 10 bases. The sequencing used peripheral blood, collected on day 0 of AZD1222 vaccination. The TCR comes from an adult in good health. CDR3 nucleotides: TGTGCCAGCAGCCGACAGGGGGCGAGCTCCTACGAGCAGTACTTC. Protein: CASSRQGASSYEQYF.